Following are 13 T cell receptor beta chains from one sample sequenced in a study of identical twins. TCRdb used MiXCR to reprocess the 5' RACE reads, holding one entry per CDR3 protein. The sample records nearly 250,000 distinct CDR3 sequences, roughly 7% being singletons. In addition, the sample was reused for a study of yellow fever vaccine responses in identical twins.

The specimen was memory (CD45RO+) T cells sorted from blood. All receptors come from a woman under 30 in good health.

V gene TRBV4-2 combines with J gene TRBJ2-3, with TRBD2 identical over 16 bases. Per germline, CDR1 LGHNA and CDR2 YNFKEQ. The CDR3 has 17 residues. The V segment lost 1 base and the J segment 7 bases; nucleotides outside the gene matches: 5. CDR3 DNA sequence: TGTGCCAGCAGCCAAGGGGGACTAGCGGGGGGGCCAAATACGCAGTATTTT. It encodes CASSQGGLAGGPNTQYF.

The table lists this clonotype with a few counts. V and J are TRBV18 and TRBJ2-1; 9 nucleotides align to TRBD1. V was clipped by 6 bases and J by 7 bases; unmatched bases: 10. The CDR3 is 15 amino acids. The germline V gene has CDR1 KGHSH and CDR2 LQKENI. CDR3: CASSHGTGLENEQFF. The CDR3 nucleotides are TGTGCCAGCTCGCACGGGACAGGGTTGGAAAATGAGCAGTTCTTC.

The genes are TRBV7-2 and TRBJ1-2, with D possibly being TRBD1 (5 bases). Germline CDR1 reads SGHTA; CDR2 reads FQGNSA. The V end was cut by 4 bases, the J end by 7 bases, with 16 bases between. The CDR3 sequence is 14 residues long. The DNA of the CDR3 is TGTGCCAGCAGCTCACCCCAGGGTCGTATTGGCTACACCTTC. Translated, it gives CASSSPQGRIGYTF. Full variable domain (outside the CDR3, taken from reference TRBV7-2 and TRBJ1-2): GAGVSQSPSNKVTEKGKDVELRCDPISGHTALYWYRQSLGQGLEFLIYFQGNSAPDKSGLPSDRFSAERTGGSVSTLTIQRTQQEDSAVYLCASSSPQGRIGYTFGSGTRLTVV.

This clonotype was seen a few times. The chain has TRBV28 and TRBJ2-1; 7 bases map to TRBD2. There are 16 residues in the CDR3. V lost 7 bases, J lost 4 bases, and 13 bases stayed unmatched. Looked up from germline, CDR1 is MDHEN and CDR2 is SYDVKM. The CDR3 sequence: CASNSAAGVRYNEQFF. CDR3 nucleotide sequence: TGTGCCAGCAACTCAGCCGCGGGAGTCAGGTACAATGAGCAGTTCTTC.

This clonotype was found a few times. V gene TRBV5-1 combines with J gene TRBJ2-3, with D perhaps given as TRBD1 or TRBD2 (5 bases each). Trimming removed 1 base from V and 3 bases from J, with 12 bases in between. Germline CDR1 and CDR2: SGHRS and YFSETQ. This CDR3 comprises 15 residues. The CDR3 loop is CASSLQGGLTDTQYF. As DNA, the CDR3 is TGCGCCAGCAGCTTGCAGGGCGGGCTTACAGATACGCAGTATTTT.

V gene TRBV3-1 combines with J gene TRBJ2-7; possible D gene TRBD2, 6 bases. Germline V gene sequence: CDR1 LGHDT, CDR2 YNNKEL (reference sequence). The CDR3 spans 14 residues. The V end was cut by 1 base, the J end by 5 bases, with 12 bases between. The CDR3 DNA sequence: TGTGCCAGCAGCCAAGGACTAGGGACCGACGAGCAGTACTTC. The encoded protein is CASSQGLGTDEQYF.

The rearrangement joins TRBV3-1 to TRBJ2-1, with 7 bases lining up with TRBD2. The CDR3 has 17 residues. V lost 1 base, J lost 3 bases, and 9 bases stayed unmatched. The germline V gene encodes CDR1 LGHDT and CDR2 YNNKEL (reference sequence). The CDR3 here is CASSQGASGTNYNEQFF. In DNA, the CDR3 is TGTGCCAGCAGCCAAGGGGCTAGCGGTACAAACTACAATGAGCAGTTCTTC.

This clonotype was seen at least ten times. The chain carries TRBV24-1 and TRBJ2-5, with TRBD1 matching 10 bases. Germline-derived CDR1 and CDR2 are KGHDR and SFDVKD. With V trimmed by 5 bases and J by 4 bases, 9 bases remained unmatched. The CDR3 has 16 amino acids. Written as DNA, the CDR3 is TGTGCCACCAGTGCGCCGGGACAGGGGTGGGGAGAGACCCAGTACTTC. Its protein is CATSAPGQGWGETQYF.

This clonotype was seen a few times. The V and J genes are TRBV12-3 or TRBV12-4 and TRBJ2-3; no clear D. The CDR3 sequence is 14 residues long. The V gene lost 3 bases and the J gene lost 0 bases, with 7 bases spanning the gap. The CDR3 spells CASSLYESTDTQYF. In DNA form, the CDR3 reads TGTGCCAGCAGTTTGTATGAGAGCACAGATACGCAGTATTTT.

The rearrangement links TRBV9 to TRBJ2-3, with 8 bases matching TRBD2. Germline-derived CDR1 and CDR2 are SGDLS and YYNGEE. The CDR3 loop spans 16 amino acids. V lost 0 bases, J lost 2 bases, and 5 bases stayed unmatched. The CDR3 DNA reads as TGTGCCAGCAGCGTAGACCGGGAGGGCTCCACAGATACGCAGTATTTT. Translated, it gives CASSVDREGSTDTQYF.

V and J are TRBV5-8 and TRBJ2-6; a weak D match, TRBD1 (6 bases). The CDR3 spans 17 residues. V dropped 5 bases and J dropped 0 bases, with 15 bases sitting between them. CDR1 is SGHTS and CDR2 is YDEGEE in the germline V gene. The CDR3, as DNA: TGTGCCAGCAGACCTAGACAGGCTCTCTCTGGGGCCAACGTCCTGACTTTC. Translated, it gives CASRPRQALSGANVLTF.

This clonotype was picked up many times. This chain links TRBV20-1 with TRBJ2-1, with TRBD2 identical over 11 bases. V was clipped by 0 bases and J by 4 bases; unmatched bases: 5. This CDR3 is 16 amino acids long. The germline gives CDR1 DFQATT, CDR2 SNEGSKA (reference sequence). The CDR3 sequence: CSARDLLAGVYNEQFF. CDR3 sequence (DNA): TGCAGTGCTAGAGATCTACTAGCGGGGGTTTACAATGAGCAGTTCTTC.

This clonotype came up a few times. J is TRBJ2-5 and V is TRBV7-9, with D possibly being TRBD2 (7 bases). CDR1 SEHNR and CDR2 FQNEAQ come from the germline V gene (reference sequence). Trimming cost V 1 base and J 7 bases, with 19 bases left between them. The CDR3 spans 16 residues. The CDR3 DNA is TGTGCCAGCAGCTTAGACCCCGGACTAGTCAGGGGGACCCAGTACTTC. The encoded protein is CASSLDPGLVRGTQYF.